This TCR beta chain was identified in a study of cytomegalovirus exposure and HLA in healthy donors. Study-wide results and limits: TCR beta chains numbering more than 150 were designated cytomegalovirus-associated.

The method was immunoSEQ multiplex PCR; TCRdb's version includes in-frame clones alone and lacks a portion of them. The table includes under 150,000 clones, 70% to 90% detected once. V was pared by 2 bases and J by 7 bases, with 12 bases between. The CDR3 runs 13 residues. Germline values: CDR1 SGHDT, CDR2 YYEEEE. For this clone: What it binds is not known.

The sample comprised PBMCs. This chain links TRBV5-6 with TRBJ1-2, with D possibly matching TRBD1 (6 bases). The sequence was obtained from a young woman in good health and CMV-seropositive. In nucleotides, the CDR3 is TGTGCCAGCAGCTTACTACAGGGCTCTGGCTACACCTTC. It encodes CASSLLQGSGYTF.